One sample yielded the 30 T cell receptor beta chains listed below, sequenced in a study of blood T cells in healthy people across ages. Primed by a sample-barcoded 5' primer and a J-beta primer mix, a second PCR proceeded for 7 to 11 cycles. TCRdb re-analysed the 5' RACE reads in MiXCR, keeping a single row per CDR3 protein. The sample yields about 970,000 distinct CDR3 sequences, 51% seen once. The specimen sequenced was blood. The receptor set was obtained from a woman in her sixties or seventies in good health.

CDR3 DNA: TGCAGTGCTAGAGACTTGACCATCCGTGGCTATGGCTACACCTTC. It codes for CSARDLTIRGYGYTF. This rearrangement joins TRBV20-1 to TRBJ1-2; D gene unclear. Trimming removed 0 bases from V and 4 bases from J, with 15 bases in between. CDR1 and CDR2 (germline): DFQATT, SNEGSKA (reference sequence). The length of the CDR3 is 15 residues.

The chain uses TRBV5-1 and TRBJ2-1; 7 nucleotides match TRBD1. CDR3 length equals 15 residues. Germline V gives CDR1 SGHRS, CDR2 YFSETQ. The V gene end was trimmed by 0 bases and the J gene end by 6 bases; junction bases not matched to a gene: 6. The CDR3, as DNA: TGCGCCAGCAGCTTGGGACAGGGAATCCCCAATGAGCAGTTCTTC. This sequence encodes CASSLGQGIPNEQFF. The full variable domain, in which reference TRBV5-1 and TRBJ2-1 provide the parts outside the CDR3, is KAGVTQTPRYLIKTRGQQVTLSCSPISGHRSVSWYQQTPGQGLQFLFEYFSETQRNKGNFPGRFSGRQFSNSRSEMNVSTLELGDSALYLCASSLGQGIPNEQFFGPGTRLTVL.

This sequence joins TRBV20-1 and TRBJ2-3, with TRBD2 matching 12 bases. Germline trimming cut 6 bases from V and 4 bases from J; bases unmatched to any gene: 8. CDR3 size: 15 residues. The germline CDR1 and CDR2 sequences are DFQATT and SNEGSKA (reference sequence). CDR3 loop: CSAQRLAGESDTQYF. The CDR3 DNA sequence: TGCAGTGCACAGAGACTAGCGGGAGAGTCAGATACGCAGTATTTT.

The gene calls are TRBV25-1 and TRBJ2-2; no reliable D call. V was pared by 1 base and J by 1 base, with 7 bases between. The CDR3 is 15 residues long. The germline V gene has CDR1 MGHDK and CDR2 SYGVNS. The CDR3 loop is CASSELTGNTGELFF. In DNA form, the CDR3 reads TGTGCCAGCAGTGAATTAACTGGGAACACCGGGGAGCTGTTTTTT.

This chain joins TRBV5-6 and TRBJ1-2; D gene ambiguous. The CDR3 is 17 amino acids. CDR1 SGHDT and CDR2 YYEEEE come from the germline V gene. Trimming pared 2 bases from V and 3 bases from J, leaving 20 bases between. Written as DNA, the CDR3 is TGTGCCAGCAGCTTTTGGTTAATAGTCCGGCGGTACTATGGCTACACCTTC. Its translation is CASSFWLIVRRYYGYTF.

The chain has TRBV7-2 and TRBJ2-2, with 9 bases fitting TRBD1. This CDR3 has 15 residues. After removal of 8 bases from V and 5 bases from J, the junction contained 9 bases not matched to a gene. CDR1 and CDR2 (germline): SGHTA, FQGNSA. CDR3 sequence (DNA): TGTGCCAGCGGCTGGGGGACAGGGAGTACCGGGGAGCTGTTTTTT. It translates to CASGWGTGSTGELFF.

A remark on this clonotype: An end of the junction does not agree with germline; a read error may underlie this. The gene calls are TRBV7-9 and TRBJ2-2; D is perhaps TRBD2 (6 bases). Germline lookup yields CDR1 SEHNR and CDR2 FQNEAQ (reference sequence). The CDR3 sequence is 17 residues long. CDR3 protein: CASSLGRGHLLTGGLFF. The CDR3 DNA is TGTGCCAGCAGCTTAGGGCGGGGCCACCTTCTCACCGGGGGGCTGTTTTTT.

V and J are TRBV20-1 and TRBJ2-3; TRBD2 matches at 8 bases. V lost 5 bases and J lost 6; bases outside the gene matches: 13. This CDR3 is built from 15 residues. CDR1 DFQATT and CDR2 SNEGSKA come from the germline V gene (reference sequence). CDR3 in amino acids: CSARRSGSNADTQYF. CDR3 nucleotide sequence: TGCAGTGCTCGGAGGAGCGGGAGTAACGCGGATACGCAGTATTTT.

The chain is built from TRBV7-9 and TRBJ2-1; D uncertain. Germline V CDR1 and CDR2: SEHNR, FQNEAQ (reference sequence). The CDR3 has 14 amino acids. Trimming cost V 0 bases and J 6 bases, with 9 bases left between them. CDR3 sequence: CASSLAGPFNEQFF. DNA for the CDR3: TGTGCCAGCAGCTTAGCCGGGCCGTTCAATGAGCAGTTCTTC.

The table lists this clonotype with many counts. The chain carries TRBV7-2 and TRBJ2-7; tentatively, D is TRBD2 (5 bases). Between the trimmed V and J ends, which lost 6 bases and 4 bases, there was a span of 19 bases. CDR3 size: 15 residues. Per the germline V gene, CDR1 is SGHTA and CDR2 is FQGNSA. CDR3 DNA: TGTGCCAGCAGAAAGTCGAGCGGAGTGCAATACGAGCAGTACTTC. Its translation: CASRKSSGVQYEQYF.

The chain recombines TRBV27 with TRBJ2-1; TRBD2 matches 8 bases. Germline CDR1 and CDR2: MNHEY and SMNVEV (reference sequence). The CDR3 has 17 residues. Germline trimming cut 7 bases from V and 7 bases from J; bases unmatched to any gene: 18. Written as DNA, the CDR3 is TGTGCCAGCACCTCATGGGCGGGAGGTCCCTCTGGGAATGAGCAGTTCTTC. It encodes CASTSWAGGPSGNEQFF.

The J gene is TRBJ2-2, the V gene TRBV9; D unclear. CDR1 and CDR2 (germline): SGDLS, YYNGEE. The CDR3 runs to 16 residues. The V end was cut by 0 bases, the J end by 1 base, with 10 bases between. CDR3 in amino acids: CASSVVAPRNTGELFF. CDR3 bases: TGTGCCAGCAGCGTAGTTGCGCCTAGGAACACCGGGGAGCTGTTTTTT.

The chain carries TRBV27 and TRBJ2-3; 9 nucleotides align to TRBD1. CDR1 and CDR2 from the germline V gene are MNHEY and SMNVEV (reference sequence). CDR3 length equals 14 residues. The V segment lost 2 bases and the J segment 13 bases; nucleotides outside the gene matches: 10. The DNA for the CDR3 is TGTGCCAGCAGTTTACGAAATAGGGACAGGGTGAAGTATTTT. It codes for CASSLRNRDRVKYF.

This clonotype was observed a few times. The chain couples TRBV12-3 or TRBV12-4 to TRBJ2-2; 7 bases line up with TRBD2. V was clipped by 5 bases and J by 4 bases; unmatched bases: 13. The CDR3 has 17 residues. The CDR3 region is CASSPRGLPTTTGELFF. The CDR3 DNA sequence: TGTGCCAGCAGTCCAAGGGGACTACCTACCACCACCGGGGAGCTGTTTTTT.

To note about this clonotype: Its ends do not fully match the called genes, so a read error is possible. J is TRBJ1-5 and V is TRBV15; tentative D call: TRBD1 (5 bases). The CDR3 contains 15 residues. Germline lookup yields CDR1 LNHNV and CDR2 YYDKDF (reference sequence). The chain's CDR3 is CAASREAGTGQPQHF. DNA of the CDR3: TGTGCCGCCAGCAGGGAGGCGGGGACGGGTCAGCCCCAGCATTTT.

This rearrangement joins TRBV11-1 to TRBJ2-1; 7 nucleotides match TRBD2. CDR3 length equals 17 residues. V shed 1 base and J 4 bases; nucleotides not matched to a gene: 10. Germline CDR1 SGHAT, CDR2 FQDESV (reference sequence). CDR3 bases: TGTGCCAGCAGCTTAGTTTCGGGGACTACTTATTACAATGAGCAGTTCTTC. This gives the protein CASSLVSGTTYYNEQFF.

The chain carries TRBV20-1 and TRBJ2-3; 12 bases line up with TRBD2. This CDR3 comprises 15 residues. J lost 3 bases, V lost 3 bases, and 4 bases had no gene match. Germline CDR1 DFQATT, CDR2 SNEGSKA (reference sequence). As DNA, the CDR3 is TGCAGTGCTAGGACTAGCGGGAGTGGAACAGATACGCAGTATTTT. Translation gives CSARTSGSGTDTQYF.

The J gene is TRBJ2-5, the V gene TRBV9; 15 nucleotides match TRBD2. V trimming: 3 bases; J trimming: 11 bases; junction bases outside the gene matches: 14. This CDR3 contains 17 residues. Looked up from germline, CDR1 is SGDLS and CDR2 is YYNGEE. The DNA of the CDR3 is TGTGCCAGCAGCGCGGGACTAGCGGGAGGTCTGGGCAATGAGCAGTACTTC. Translated, it gives CASSAGLAGGLGNEQYF.

The chain joins TRBV7-2 to TRBJ2-2, with 9 bases matching TRBD2. CDR3 length: 16 amino acids. The V and J ends lost 5 bases and 6 bases, in that order; junction bases with no gene match: 10. CDR1 is SGHTA, CDR2 FQGNSA, per germline. The CDR3 protein is CASSRDVGLAAGELFF. The CDR3 bases are TGTGCCAGCAGCAGAGATGTGGGACTAGCAGCCGGGGAGCTGTTTTTT.

J is TRBJ2-7 and V is TRBV28; 7 nucleotides align to TRBD2. Unmatched junction bases numbered 14, after V lost 6 bases and J lost 6 bases. The germline gives CDR1 MDHEN, CDR2 SYDVKM. This CDR3 region has 15 residues. CDR3 amino acids: CASSPGGGEVPEQYF. The CDR3 DNA reads TGTGCCAGCAGCCCTGGCGGGGGAGAGGTTCCCGAGCAGTACTTC.

This clonotype came up a few times. The J gene is TRBJ2-4, the V gene TRBV6-5; no definite D call. The germline CDR1 and CDR2 sequences are MNHEY and SVGAGI. The CDR3 contains 14 residues. The germline V and J ends were trimmed by 6 bases and 0 bases, with 9 bases remaining between them. The CDR3 nucleotides are TGTGCCAGCAGACAATCGAGAGCCAAAAACATTCAGTACTTC. This codes for CASRQSRAKNIQYF.

The genes are TRBV9 and TRBJ1-2; 8 bases map to TRBD1. V dropped 5 bases and J dropped 7; count of bases not matched to a gene: 10. This CDR3 region has 14 residues. Germline V gene data show CDR1 as SGDLS and CDR2 as YYNGEE. The CDR3 nucleotides are TGTGCCAGCAGAAGAACCGGGACAGGCCTTGGCTACACCTTC. It yields the protein CASRRTGTGLGYTF.

The genes are TRBV20-1 and TRBJ1-4, with D perhaps TRBD1 (6 bases). The CDR3 consists of 14 residues. The V end lost 3 bases, the J end lost 0 bases, and 8 bases lay between the germline ends. Looked up from germline, CDR1 is DFQATT and CDR2 is SNEGSKA (reference sequence). CDR3 DNA: TGCAGTGCTAGGGGACACCCAACTAATGAAAAACTGTTTTTT. This gives the protein CSARGHPTNEKLFF.

The chain uses TRBV29-1 and TRBJ1-1; 9 bases align to TRBD1. The germline CDR1 and CDR2 sequences are SQVTM and ANQGSEA. V shed 7 bases, J shed 6 bases, and the junction held 9 bases outside the gene matches. The CDR3 is 13 amino acids. The CDR3 nucleotides read TGCAGCGCCCTACAGGGGGCTATAGCTGAAGCTTTCTTT. Its protein product is CSALQGAIAEAFF.

This clonotype came up a few times. V and J are TRBV6-1 and TRBJ2-7; possibly TRBD2 for D (5 bases). Germline values: CDR1 MNHNS, CDR2 SASEGT. The CDR3 is 16 residues long. Deletions cut 4 bases from V and 3 bases from J, with 19 bases between. The CDR3 protein is CASSAEGQAAYYEQYF. The CDR3 DNA follows: TGTGCCAGCAGTGCAGAGGGTCAAGCGGCGTACTACGAGCAGTACTTC.

The rearrangement links TRBV27 to TRBJ2-1; a possible D gene is TRBD2 (6 bases). Trimming left V 6 bases short and J 10 bases short, with 16 bases between. CDR1 and CDR2 (germline): MNHEY, SMNVEV (reference sequence). The CDR3 totals 13 residues. The CDR3 nucleotides read TGTGCCAGCAGACTATCCGGGGGTTGGGAGCAGTTCTTC. Translation: CASRLSGGWEQFF.

The V call is TRBV30, the J call TRBJ2-4; TRBD2 is a possible D gene (5 bases). V was cut by 2 bases and J by 13 bases, with 18 bases left in between. The CDR3 has 13 amino acids. From germline, CDR1 is GTSNPN and CDR2 SVGIG (reference sequence). The CDR3, as DNA: TGTGCCTGGAGTTCGGGGAACGGTGGGGAGCAGTACTTC. Its protein is CAWSSGNGGEQYF.

The V gene is TRBV5-1, the J gene TRBJ1-4; D is undetermined. Deletions cut 8 bases from V and 7 bases from J, with 21 bases between. CDR1 and CDR2 (germline): SGHRS, YFSETQ. This CDR3 has 15 amino acids. The chain's CDR3 is CASHTAIGGVEKLFF. The CDR3 DNA follows: TGCGCCAGTCATACGGCTATCGGCGGAGTTGAAAAACTGTTTTTT.

V and J are TRBV20-1 and TRBJ2-7, with a tentative D call TRBD2 (6 bases). Trimming removed 1 base from V and 0 bases from J, with 10 bases in between. Germline values: CDR1 DFQATT, CDR2 SNEGSKA (reference sequence). This CDR3 comprises 14 residues. The CDR3 nucleotides read TGCAGTGCTAGAGGAGGCGGGAACTCCTACGAGCAGTACTTC. This codes for CSARGGGNSYEQYF.

The gene calls are TRBV20-1 and TRBJ2-1; TRBD2 agrees at 14 bases. From germline, CDR1 is DFQATT and CDR2 SNEGSKA (reference sequence). CDR3 length equals 17 residues. Unmatched junction bases numbered 8, after V lost 0 bases and J lost 7 bases. The CDR3 nucleotides read TGCAGTGCTAGAGATTTTGGACTAGCGGGAGGTATAAATGAGCAGTTCTTC. Translation gives CSARDFGLAGGINEQFF.